This T cell receptor beta chain was sequenced for a study of CD8+ T cells in alopecia areata. Overall study context: Treated patients were given 5 to 10 mg oral tofacitinib twice daily. Percentage of affected scalp area was the basis on which treated patients' severity was scored.

The CDR3 has 16 amino acids. The germline V gene has CDR1 MGHDK and CDR2 SYGVNS. The trim removed 1 base at V and 6 bases at J, leaving 7 bases unmatched. Documented treatment: oral pan-JAK inhibitor, 5-10 mg twice daily. RNA extraction was followed by reverse transcription into cDNA, which acted as the sequencing template. Profiled with immunoSEQ multiplex PCR; TCRdb holds only in-frame clones, not every one. The profile shows about 120,000 clones, approximately 51% of them singletons. This clonotype was sampled from a human donor with alopecia areata. This specimen was CD4+ T cells sorted from blood, taken at week 24, from a patient treated with tofacitinib. The V call is TRBV25-1, the J call TRBJ2-1, with TRBD1 matching 9 bases. CDR3 DNA: TGTGCCAGCAGTGAATTAGGGACAGGGATTGGCAATGAGCAGTTCTTC. Amino acid sequence: CASSELGTGIGNEQFF. The variable domain in full, with the rest retrieved from reference TRBV25-1 and TRBJ2-1, is EADIYQTPRYLVIGTGKKITLECSQTMGHDKMYWYQQDPGMELHLIHYSYGVNSTEKGDLSSESTVSRIRTEHFPLTLESARPSHTSQYLCASSELGTGIGNEQFFGPGTRLTVL.